This TCR beta chain was identified during a study of shared clonotypes between healthy human individuals. CDR1 is MNHEY and CDR2 is SMNVEV in the germline V gene (reference sequence). The V gene lost 3 bases and the J gene lost 13 bases, with 13 bases spanning the gap. The CDR3 runs 12 residues. Using immunoSEQ multiplex PCR, the repertoire was profiled, and TCRdb retains in-frame clones only, with some absent. The profile covers about 2.1 million clones, with over 85% appearing a single time and approximately 1.7% taken by the ten largest. In the naive CD8 group, cells lacked CD45RO and were positively selected for CCR7, so terminally differentiated effector memory CD45RA+ cells were left out.

The V call is TRBV27, the J call TRBJ2-1; possibly TRBD2 for D (6 bases). The sequence came from a man in his late teens or twenties in good health. Some clones in this sample may be carry-over from other donors' samples. The sequencing input was naive CD8+ T cells from PBMCs. CDR3 protein: CASSFAGTSQFF. CDR3 DNA sequence: TGTGCCAGCAGTTTTGCAGGGACTTCTCAGTTCTTC.